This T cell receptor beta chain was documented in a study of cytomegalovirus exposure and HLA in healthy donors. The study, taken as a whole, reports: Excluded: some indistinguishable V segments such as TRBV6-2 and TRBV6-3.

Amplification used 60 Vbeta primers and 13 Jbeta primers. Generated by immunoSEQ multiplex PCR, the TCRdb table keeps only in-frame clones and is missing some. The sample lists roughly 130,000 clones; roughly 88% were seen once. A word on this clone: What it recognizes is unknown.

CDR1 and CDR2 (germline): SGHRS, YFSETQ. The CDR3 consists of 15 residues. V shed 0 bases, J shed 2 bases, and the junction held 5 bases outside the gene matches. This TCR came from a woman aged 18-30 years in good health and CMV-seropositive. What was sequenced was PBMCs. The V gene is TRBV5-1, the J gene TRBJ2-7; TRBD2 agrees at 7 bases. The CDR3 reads CASSLGGRVPYEQYF. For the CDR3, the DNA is TGCGCCAGCAGCTTGGGGGGGAGGGTTCCCTACGAGCAGTACTTC.